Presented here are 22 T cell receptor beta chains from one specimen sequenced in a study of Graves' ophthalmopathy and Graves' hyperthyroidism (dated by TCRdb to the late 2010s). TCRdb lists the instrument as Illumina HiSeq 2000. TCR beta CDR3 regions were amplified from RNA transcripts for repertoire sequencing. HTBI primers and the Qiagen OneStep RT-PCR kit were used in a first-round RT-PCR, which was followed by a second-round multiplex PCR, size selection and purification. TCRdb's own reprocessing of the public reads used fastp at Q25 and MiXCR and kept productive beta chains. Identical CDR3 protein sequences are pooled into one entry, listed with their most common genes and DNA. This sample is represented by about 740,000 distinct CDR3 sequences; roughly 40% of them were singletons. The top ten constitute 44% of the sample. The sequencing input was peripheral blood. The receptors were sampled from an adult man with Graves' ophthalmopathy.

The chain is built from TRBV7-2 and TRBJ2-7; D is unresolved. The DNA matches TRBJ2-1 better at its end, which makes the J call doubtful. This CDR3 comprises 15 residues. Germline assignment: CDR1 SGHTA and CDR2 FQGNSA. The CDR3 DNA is TGTGCCAGCAGCTTAGCGGGATTCTCCTACAATGAGCAGTTCTTC. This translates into CASSLAGFSYNEQFF.

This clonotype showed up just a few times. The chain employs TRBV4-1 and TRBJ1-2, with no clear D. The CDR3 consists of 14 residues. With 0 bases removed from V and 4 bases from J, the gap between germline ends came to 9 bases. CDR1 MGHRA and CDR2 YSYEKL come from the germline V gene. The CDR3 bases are TGCGCCAGCAGCCAAGATTCGAGTGGCTATGGCTACACCTTC. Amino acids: CASSQDSSGYGYTF.

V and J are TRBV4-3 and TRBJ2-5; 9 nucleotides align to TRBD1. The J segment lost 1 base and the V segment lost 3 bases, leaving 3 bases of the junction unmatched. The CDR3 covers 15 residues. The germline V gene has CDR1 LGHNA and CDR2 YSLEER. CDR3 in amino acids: CASSHGQGSQETQYF. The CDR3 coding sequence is TGCGCCAGCAGCCACGGACAGGGGAGCCAAGAGACCCAGTACTTC.

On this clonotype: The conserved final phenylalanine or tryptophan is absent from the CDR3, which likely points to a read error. Here the CDR3 reads CAISESSDPQVNTIYS. Written as DNA, the CDR3 is TGTGCCATCAGTGAGTCCTCCGATCCCCAAGTGAACACCATATATTCT. The rearrangement links TRBV10-3 to TRBJ1-3; D gene ambiguous. The V gene's germline CDR1 is ENHRY and CDR2 SYGVKD. CDR3 length equals 16 residues. The germline V and J ends were trimmed by 0 bases and 7 bases, with 16 bases remaining between them.

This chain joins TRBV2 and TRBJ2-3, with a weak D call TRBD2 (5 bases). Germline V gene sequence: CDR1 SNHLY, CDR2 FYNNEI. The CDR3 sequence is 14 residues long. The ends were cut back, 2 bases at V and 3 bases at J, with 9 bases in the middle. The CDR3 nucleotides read TGTGCCAGCAGTGAACGGCGGGCTACAGATACGCAGTATTTT. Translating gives CASSERRATDTQYF.

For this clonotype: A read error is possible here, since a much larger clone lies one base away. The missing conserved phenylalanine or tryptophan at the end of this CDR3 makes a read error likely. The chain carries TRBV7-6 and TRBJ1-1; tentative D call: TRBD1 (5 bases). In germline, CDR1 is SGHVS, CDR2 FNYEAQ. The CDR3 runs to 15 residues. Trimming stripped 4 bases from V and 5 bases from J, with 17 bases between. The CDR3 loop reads CASSSDGGRETEAFS. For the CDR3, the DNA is TGTGCCAGCAGCTCAGATGGGGGTCGGGAGACTGAAGCTTTCTCT.

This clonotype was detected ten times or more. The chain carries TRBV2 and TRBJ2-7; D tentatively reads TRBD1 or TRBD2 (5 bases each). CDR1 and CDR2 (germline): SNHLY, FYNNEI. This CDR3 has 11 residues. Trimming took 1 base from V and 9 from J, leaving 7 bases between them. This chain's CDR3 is CASSEGGWQYF. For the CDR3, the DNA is TGTGCCAGCAGTGAAGGGGGGTGGCAGTACTTC.

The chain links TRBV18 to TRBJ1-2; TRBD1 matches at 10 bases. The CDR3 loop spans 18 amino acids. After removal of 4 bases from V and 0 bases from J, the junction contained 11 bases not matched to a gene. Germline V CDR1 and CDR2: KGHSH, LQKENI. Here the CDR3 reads CASSRSGTGVNSNYGYTF. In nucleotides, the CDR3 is TGTGCCAGCTCACGATCTGGGACAGGGGTGAATTCTAACTATGGCTACACCTTC.

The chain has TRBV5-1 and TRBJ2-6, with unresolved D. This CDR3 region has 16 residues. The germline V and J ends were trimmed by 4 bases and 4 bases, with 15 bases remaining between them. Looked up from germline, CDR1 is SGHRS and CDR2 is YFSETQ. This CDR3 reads CASSRRSASGANVLTF. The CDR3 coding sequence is TGCGCCAGCAGCCGTAGGTCTGCTTCCGGGGCCAACGTCCTGACTTTC.

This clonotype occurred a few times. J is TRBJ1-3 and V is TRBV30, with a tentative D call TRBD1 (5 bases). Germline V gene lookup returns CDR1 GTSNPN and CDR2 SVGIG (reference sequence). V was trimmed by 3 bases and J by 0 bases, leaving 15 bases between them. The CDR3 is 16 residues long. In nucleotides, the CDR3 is TGTGCCTGGAGCGCCTGGGGCAGCAGCTCTGGAAACACCATATATTTT. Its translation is CAWSAWGSSSGNTIYF.

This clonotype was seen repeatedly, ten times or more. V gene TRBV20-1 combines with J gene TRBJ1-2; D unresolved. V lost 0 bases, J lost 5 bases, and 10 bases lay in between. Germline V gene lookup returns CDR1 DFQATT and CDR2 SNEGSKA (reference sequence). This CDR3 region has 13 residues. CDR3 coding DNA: TGCAGTGCTAGAGATCCCAGCAGATATGGCTACACCTTC. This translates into CSARDPSRYGYTF.

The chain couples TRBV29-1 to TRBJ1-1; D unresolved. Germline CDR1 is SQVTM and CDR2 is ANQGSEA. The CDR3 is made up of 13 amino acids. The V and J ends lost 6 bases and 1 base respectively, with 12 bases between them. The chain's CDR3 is CSVMGRGNTEAFF. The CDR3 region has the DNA TGCAGCGTCATGGGGAGAGGGAACACTGAAGCTTTCTTT.

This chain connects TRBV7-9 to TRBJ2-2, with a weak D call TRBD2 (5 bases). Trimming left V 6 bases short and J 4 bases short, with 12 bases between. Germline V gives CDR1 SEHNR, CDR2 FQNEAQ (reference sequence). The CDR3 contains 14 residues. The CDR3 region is CASSFDGVTGELFF. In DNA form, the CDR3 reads TGTGCCAGCAGTTTTGACGGGGTCACCGGGGAGCTGTTTTTT.

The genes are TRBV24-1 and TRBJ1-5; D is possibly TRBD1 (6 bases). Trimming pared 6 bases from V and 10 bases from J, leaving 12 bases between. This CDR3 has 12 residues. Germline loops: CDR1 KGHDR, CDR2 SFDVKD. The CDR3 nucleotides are TGTGCCACCAGTCCTGAGGGGGGACCCCAGCATTTT. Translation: CATSPEGGPQHF.

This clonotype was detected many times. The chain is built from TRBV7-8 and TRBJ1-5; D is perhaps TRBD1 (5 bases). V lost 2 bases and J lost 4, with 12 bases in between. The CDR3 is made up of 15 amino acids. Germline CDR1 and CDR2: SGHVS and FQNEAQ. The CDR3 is CASSLSAGLNQPQHF. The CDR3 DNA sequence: TGTGCCAGCAGCTTAAGTGCAGGGTTGAATCAGCCCCAGCATTTT.

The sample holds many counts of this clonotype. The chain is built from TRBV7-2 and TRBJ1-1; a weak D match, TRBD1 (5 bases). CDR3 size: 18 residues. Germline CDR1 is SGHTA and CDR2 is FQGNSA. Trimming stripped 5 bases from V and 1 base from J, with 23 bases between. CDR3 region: CASSLGRGGFVANTEAFF. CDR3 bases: TGTGCCAGCAGCCTTGGGAGGGGAGGGTTCGTGGCGAACACTGAAGCTTTCTTT.

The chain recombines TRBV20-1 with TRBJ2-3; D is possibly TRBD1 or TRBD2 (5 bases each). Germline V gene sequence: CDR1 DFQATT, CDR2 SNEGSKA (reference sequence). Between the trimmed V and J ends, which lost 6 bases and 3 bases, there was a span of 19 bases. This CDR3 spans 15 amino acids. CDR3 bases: TGCAGTGCACCCGGGGACCGGACCGGTACAGATACGCAGTATTTT. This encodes CSAPGDRTGTDTQYF.

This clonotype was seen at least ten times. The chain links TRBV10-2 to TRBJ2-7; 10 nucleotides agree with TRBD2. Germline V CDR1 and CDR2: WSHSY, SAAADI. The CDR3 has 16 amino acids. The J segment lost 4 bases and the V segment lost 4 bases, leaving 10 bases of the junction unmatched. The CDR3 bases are TGCGCCAGCAGTGGGGGGGCTAGCGGGAGTAAATACGAGCAGTACTTC. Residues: CASSGGASGSKYEQYF.

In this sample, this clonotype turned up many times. CDR3 region: CASSSYTGTVYEQYF. The CDR3 region has the DNA TGTGCCAGCAGTTCCTACACCGGGACAGTCTACGAGCAGTACTTC. This sequence joins TRBV12-3 or TRBV12-4 and TRBJ2-7; TRBD1 matches 7 bases. This CDR3 has 15 residues. The V and J ends lost 4 bases and 3 bases, in that order; junction bases with no gene match: 9.

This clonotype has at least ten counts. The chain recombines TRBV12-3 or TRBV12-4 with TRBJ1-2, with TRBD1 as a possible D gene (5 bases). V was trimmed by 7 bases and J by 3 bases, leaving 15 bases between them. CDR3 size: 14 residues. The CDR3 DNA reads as TGTGCCAGCACCCTTACGGGACGCGACTATGGCTACACCTTC. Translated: CASTLTGRDYGYTF.

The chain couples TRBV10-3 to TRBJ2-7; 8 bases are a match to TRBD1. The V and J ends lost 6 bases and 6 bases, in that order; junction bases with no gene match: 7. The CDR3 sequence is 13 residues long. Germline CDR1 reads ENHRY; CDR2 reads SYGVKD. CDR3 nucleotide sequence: TGTGCCATCAGCGGACAGGGTTCGTTCGAGCAGTACTTC. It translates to CAISGQGSFEQYF.

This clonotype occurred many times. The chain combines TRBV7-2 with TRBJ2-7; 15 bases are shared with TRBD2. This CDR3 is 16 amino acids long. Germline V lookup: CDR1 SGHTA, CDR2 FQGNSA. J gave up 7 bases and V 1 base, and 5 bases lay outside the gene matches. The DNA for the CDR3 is TGTGCCAGCAGCTTAGACGGGGGACTAGCGGGAGGTGAGCAGTACTTC. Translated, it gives CASSLDGGLAGGEQYF.